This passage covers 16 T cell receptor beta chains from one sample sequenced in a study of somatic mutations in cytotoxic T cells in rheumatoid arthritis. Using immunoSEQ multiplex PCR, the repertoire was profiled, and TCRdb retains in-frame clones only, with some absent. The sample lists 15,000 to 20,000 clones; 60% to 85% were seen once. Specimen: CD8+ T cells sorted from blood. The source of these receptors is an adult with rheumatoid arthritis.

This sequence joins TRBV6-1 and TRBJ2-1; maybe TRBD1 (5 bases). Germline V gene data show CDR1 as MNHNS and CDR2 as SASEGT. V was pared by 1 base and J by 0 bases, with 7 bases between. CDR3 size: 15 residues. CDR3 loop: CASSEGQFSYNEQFF. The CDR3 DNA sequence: TGTGCCAGCAGTGAAGGACAGTTCTCCTACAATGAGCAGTTCTTC.

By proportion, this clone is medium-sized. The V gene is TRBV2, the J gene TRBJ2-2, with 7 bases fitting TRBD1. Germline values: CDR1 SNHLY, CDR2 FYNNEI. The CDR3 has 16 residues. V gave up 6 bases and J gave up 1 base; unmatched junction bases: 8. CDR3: CASSSRTGLNTGELFF. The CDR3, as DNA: TGTGCCAGCAGCTCAAGGACAGGATTGAACACCGGGGAGCTGTTTTTT.

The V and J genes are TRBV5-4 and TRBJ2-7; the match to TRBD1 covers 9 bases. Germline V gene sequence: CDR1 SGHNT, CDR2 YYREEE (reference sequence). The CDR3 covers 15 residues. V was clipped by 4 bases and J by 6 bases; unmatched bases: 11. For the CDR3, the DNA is TGTGCCAGCAGCCAAACCGGGACAGGGTACTTCGAGCAGTACTTC. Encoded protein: CASSQTGTGYFEQYF.

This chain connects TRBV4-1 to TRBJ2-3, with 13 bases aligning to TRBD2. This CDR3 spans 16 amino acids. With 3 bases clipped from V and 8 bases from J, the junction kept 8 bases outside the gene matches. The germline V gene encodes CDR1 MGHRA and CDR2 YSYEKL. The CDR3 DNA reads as TGCGCCAGCAGCCAGCACCCGGGACTAGCGGGGCGTACGCAGTATTTT. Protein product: CASSQHPGLAGRTQYF.

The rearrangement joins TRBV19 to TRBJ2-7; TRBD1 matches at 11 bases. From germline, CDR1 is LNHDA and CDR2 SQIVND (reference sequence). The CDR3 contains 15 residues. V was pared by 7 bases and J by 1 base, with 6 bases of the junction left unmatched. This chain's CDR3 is CASTAGTGGSYEQYF. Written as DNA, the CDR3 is TGTGCCAGTACCGCGGGGACAGGGGGGTCCTACGAGCAGTACTTC.

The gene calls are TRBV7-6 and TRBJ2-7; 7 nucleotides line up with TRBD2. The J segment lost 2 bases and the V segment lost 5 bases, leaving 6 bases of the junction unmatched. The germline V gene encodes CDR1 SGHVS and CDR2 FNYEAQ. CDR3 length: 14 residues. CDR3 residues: CASSRGLPTYEQYF. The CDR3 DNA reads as TGTGCCAGCAGCCGGGGACTACCTACCTACGAGCAGTACTTC.

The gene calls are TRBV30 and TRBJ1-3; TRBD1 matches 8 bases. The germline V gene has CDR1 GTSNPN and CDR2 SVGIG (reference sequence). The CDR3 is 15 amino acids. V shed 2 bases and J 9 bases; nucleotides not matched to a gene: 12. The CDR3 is CAWSPPDRGGTTIYF. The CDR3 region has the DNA TGTGCCTGGAGTCCCCCCGACAGGGGAGGCACCACCATATATTTT.

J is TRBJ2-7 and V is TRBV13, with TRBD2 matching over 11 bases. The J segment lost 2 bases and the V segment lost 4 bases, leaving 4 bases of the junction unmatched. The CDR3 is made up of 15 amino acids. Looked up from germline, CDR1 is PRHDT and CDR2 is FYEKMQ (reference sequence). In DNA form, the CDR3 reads TGTGCCAGCAGCTCGAGACTAGCGGGGCCCTACGAGCAGTACTTC. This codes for CASSSRLAGPYEQYF.

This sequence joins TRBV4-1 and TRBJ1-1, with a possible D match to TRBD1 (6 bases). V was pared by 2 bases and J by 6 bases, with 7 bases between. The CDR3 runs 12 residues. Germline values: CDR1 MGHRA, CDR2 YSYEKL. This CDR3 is CASSQRGAEAFF. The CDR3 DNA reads TGCGCCAGCAGCCAAAGGGGGGCTGAAGCTTTCTTT.

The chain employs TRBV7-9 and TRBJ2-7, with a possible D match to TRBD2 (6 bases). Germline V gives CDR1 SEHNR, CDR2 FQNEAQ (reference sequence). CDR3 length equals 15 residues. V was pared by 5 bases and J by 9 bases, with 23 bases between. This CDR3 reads CASSLPGTQFMGQYF. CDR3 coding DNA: TGTGCCAGCAGCCTGCCCGGGACTCAATTTATGGGGCAGTACTTC.

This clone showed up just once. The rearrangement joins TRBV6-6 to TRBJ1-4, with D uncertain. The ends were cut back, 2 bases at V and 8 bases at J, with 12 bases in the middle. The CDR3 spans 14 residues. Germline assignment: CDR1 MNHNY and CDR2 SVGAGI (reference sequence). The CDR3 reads CASSYPGEAEKLFF. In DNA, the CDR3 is TGTGCCAGCAGTTACCCAGGAGAGGCCGAAAAACTGTTTTTT.

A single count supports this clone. The CDR3 region has the DNA TGTGCCAGCAGTTTAGTCCCAGGGGATGGCTACACCTTC. Translating it yields CASSLVPGDGYTF. The chain has TRBV14 and TRBJ1-2; D is perhaps TRBD1 (6 bases). Per germline, CDR1 SGHDN and CDR2 FVKESK. Deletions cut 6 bases from V and 6 bases from J, with 14 bases between. This CDR3 is built from 13 residues.

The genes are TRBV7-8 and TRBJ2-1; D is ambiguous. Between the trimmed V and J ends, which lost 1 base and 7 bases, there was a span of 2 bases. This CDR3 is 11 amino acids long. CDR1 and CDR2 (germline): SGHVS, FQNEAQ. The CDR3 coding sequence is TGTGCCAGCAGCTTAGGGAATGAGCAGTTCTTC. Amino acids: CASSLGNEQFF.

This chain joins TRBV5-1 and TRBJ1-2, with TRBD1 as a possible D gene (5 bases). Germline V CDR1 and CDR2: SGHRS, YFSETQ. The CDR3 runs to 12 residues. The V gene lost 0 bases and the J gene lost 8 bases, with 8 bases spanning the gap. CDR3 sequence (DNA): TGCGCCAGCAGCTTGGAGGGGCAGGGCTACACCTTC. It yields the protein CASSLEGQGYTF. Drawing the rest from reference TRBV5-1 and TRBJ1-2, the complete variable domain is KAGVTQTPRYLIKTRGQQVTLSCSPISGHRSVSWYQQTPGQGLQFLFEYFSETQRNKGNFPGRFSGRQFSNSRSEMNVSTLELGDSALYLCASSLEGQGYTFGSGTRLTVV.

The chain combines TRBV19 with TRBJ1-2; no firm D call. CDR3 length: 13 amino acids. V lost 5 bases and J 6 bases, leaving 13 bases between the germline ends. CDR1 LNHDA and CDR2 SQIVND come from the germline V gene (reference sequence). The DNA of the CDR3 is TGTGCCAGTAGTCACGGGTCCCGAGATGGCTACACCTTC. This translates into CASSHGSRDGYTF.

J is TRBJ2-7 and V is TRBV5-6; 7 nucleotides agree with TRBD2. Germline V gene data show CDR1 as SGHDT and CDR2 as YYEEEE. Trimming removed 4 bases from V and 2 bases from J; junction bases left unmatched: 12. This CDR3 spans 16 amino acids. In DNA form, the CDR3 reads TGTGCCAGCAGCCCCCCCGGGGGGTTAGCGACCTACGAGCAGTACTTC. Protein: CASSPPGGLATYEQYF.